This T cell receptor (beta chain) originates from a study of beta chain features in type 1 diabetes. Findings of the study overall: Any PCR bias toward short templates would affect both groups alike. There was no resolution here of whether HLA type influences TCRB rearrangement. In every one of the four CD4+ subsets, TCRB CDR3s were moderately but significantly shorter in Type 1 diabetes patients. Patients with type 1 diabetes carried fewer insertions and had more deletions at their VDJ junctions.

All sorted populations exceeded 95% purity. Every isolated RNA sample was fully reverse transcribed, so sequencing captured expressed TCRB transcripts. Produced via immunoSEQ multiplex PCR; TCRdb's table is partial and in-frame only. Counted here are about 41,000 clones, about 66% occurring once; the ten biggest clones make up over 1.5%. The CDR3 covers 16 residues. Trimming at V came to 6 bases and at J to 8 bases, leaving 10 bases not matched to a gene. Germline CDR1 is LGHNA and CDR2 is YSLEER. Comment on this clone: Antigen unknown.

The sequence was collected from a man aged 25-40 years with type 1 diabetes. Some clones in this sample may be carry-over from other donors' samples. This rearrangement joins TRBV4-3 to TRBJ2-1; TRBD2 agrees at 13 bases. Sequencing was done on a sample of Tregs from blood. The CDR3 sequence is CASSAGLAGRLDEQFF. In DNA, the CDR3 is TGCGCCAGCAGTGCGGGACTAGCGGGGCGGTTGGATGAGCAGTTCTTC.